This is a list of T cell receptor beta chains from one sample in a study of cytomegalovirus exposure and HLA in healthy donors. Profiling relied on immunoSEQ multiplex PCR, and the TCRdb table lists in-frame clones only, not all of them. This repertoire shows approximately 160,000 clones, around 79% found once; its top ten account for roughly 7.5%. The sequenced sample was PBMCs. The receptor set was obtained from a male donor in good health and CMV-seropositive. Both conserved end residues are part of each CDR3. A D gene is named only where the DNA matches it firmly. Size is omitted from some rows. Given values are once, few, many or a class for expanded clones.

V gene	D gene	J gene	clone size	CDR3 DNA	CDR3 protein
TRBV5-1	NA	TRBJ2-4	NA	TGCGCCAGCAGCGATGGAGAGATAGCCAAAAACATTCAGTACTTC	CASSDGEIAKNIQYF
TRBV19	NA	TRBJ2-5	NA	TGTGCCAGTAGTATAGGCGATAGCCTAAACCAAGAGACCCAGTACTTC	CASSIGDSLNQETQYF
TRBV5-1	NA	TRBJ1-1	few	TGCGCCAGCAGGGAGGGAGGGAACACTGAAGCTTTCTTT	CASREGGNTEAFF
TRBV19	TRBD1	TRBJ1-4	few	TGTGCCAGTATCGACAGGGGAACTAATGAAAAACTGTTTTTT	CASIDRGTNEKLFF
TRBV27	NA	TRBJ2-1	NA	TGTGCCAGCAGTTATTGGGCAGGGGCCGATGAGCAGTTCTTC	CASSYWAGADEQFF
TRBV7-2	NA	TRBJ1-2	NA	TGTGCCAGCAGCTATTACAGGGAAGCTAACTATGGCTACACCTTC	CASSYYREANYGYTF
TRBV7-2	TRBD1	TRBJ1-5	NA	TGTGCCAGCAGCCCAACTCGGGACAGGGGTAGTTATAGCAATCAGCCCCAGCATTTT	CASSPTRDRGSYSNQPQHF
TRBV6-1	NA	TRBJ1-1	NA	TGTGCCAGCATCAGCGCACCGATAGGAGCTTTCTTT	CASISAPIGAFF
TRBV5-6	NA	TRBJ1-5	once	TGTGCCAGCAGCTTGGGCAGGTACAATCAGCCCCAGCATTTT	CASSLGRYNQPQHF
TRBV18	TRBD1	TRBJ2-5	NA	TGTGCCAGCTCACCCCAGGGGGCCAGGGAGACCCAGTACTTC	CASSPQGARETQYF
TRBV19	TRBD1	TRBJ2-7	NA	TGTGCCAGTAGTGCACAGGGGTCGGGGGAGCAGTACTTC	CASSAQGSGEQYF
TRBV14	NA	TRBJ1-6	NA	TGTGCCAGCAGCCAAGAACGAGTAGAAAGCCCTAGCTCCTATAATTCACCCCTCCACTTT	CASSQERVESPSSYNSPLHF
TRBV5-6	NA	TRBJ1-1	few	TGTGCCAGCAGCTTTTATGACACTGAAGCTTTCTTT	CASSFYDTEAFF
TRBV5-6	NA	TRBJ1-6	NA	TGTGCCAGCAGCGCCGGACAGAGTAATTCACCCCTCCACTTT	CASSAGQSNSPLHF
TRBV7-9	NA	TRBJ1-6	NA	TGTGCCAGCAGCCCTATGGCCACAGGGAATAATTCACCCCTCCACTTT	CASSPMATGNNSPLHF
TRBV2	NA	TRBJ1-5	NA	TGTGCCAGCAGTGTGCAGGCGAGGGGCAATCAGCCCCAGCATTTT	CASSVQARGNQPQHF
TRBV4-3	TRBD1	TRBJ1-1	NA	TGCGCCAGCAGCCAAGATCTGGACAGGGGTGACACTGAAGCTTTCTTT	CASSQDLDRGDTEAFF
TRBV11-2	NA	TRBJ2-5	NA	TGTGCCAGCAGCTTAGCAGGCCTCCAAGAGACCCAGTACTTC	CASSLAGLQETQYF
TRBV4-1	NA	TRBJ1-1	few	TGCGCCAGCAGCCTGACAGGGAACACTGAAGCTTTCTTT	CASSLTGNTEAFF
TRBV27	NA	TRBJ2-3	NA	TGTGCCAGCAGTTTGGGGCCCCGGGCAGATACGCAGTATTTT	CASSLGPRADTQYF
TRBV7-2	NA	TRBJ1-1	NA	TGTGCCAGCAGCTCGGGGACAATCACTGAAGCTTTCTTT	CASSSGTITEAFF
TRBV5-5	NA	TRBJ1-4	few	TGTGCCAGCAGCTTGGGAGGGAACCAGGGGGAAAAACTGTTTTTT	CASSLGGNQGEKLFF
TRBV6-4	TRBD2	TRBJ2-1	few	TGTGCCAGCAGCCCCGGGACTAGCGGGGAATCAAATGAGCAGTTCTTC	CASSPGTSGESNEQFF
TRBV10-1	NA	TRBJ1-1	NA	TGCGCCAGCAGCTTGACGGAGGGGACTGAAGCTTTCTTT	CASSLTEGTEAFF
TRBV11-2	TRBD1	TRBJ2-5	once	TGTGCCAGCAGCATCCCGCAGGGGGCTGGAGAGACCCAGTACTTC	CASSIPQGAGETQYF
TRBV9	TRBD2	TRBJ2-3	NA	TGTGCCAGCAGCGGGTCGACTAGCGGGGTCACAGATACGCAGTATTTT	CASSGSTSGVTDTQYF
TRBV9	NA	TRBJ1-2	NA	TGTGCCAGCAGCGCCGGTGATCAGGGGTTGAACTATGGCTACACCTTC	CASSAGDQGLNYGYTF
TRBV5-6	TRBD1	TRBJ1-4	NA	TGTGCCAGCAGCCTTAACTACGGCGGGACAGGGGAAAAACTGTTTTTT	CASSLNYGGTGEKLFF
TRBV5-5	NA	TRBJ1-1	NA	TGTGCCAGCAGCTTGGATGGGGCTACGAACACTGAAGCTTTCTTT	CASSLDGATNTEAFF
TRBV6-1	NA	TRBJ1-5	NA	TGTGCCAGCAGTGAGGCAGGGAATCAGCCCCAGCATTTT	CASSEAGNQPQHF
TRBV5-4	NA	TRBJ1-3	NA	TGTGCCAGCAGCTTGATAGGGGGTGGAAACACCATATATTTT	CASSLIGGGNTIYF
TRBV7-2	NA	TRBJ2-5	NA	TGTGCCAGCAGCCCCGGCAGGAACGCCCAAGAGACCCAGTACTTC	CASSPGRNAQETQYF
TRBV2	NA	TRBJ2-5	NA	TGTGCCAGCAGTGCCGCCAGGGGTCCTGAGACCCAGTACTTC	CASSAARGPETQYF
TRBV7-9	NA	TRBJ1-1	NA	TGTGCCAGCAGCTTGAGGCTGAACACTGAAGCTTTCTTT	CASSLRLNTEAFF
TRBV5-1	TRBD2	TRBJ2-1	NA	TGCGCCAGCAGCCTGCCTAGCGGGGGGCGCCCCTACAATGAGCAGTTCTTC	CASSLPSGGRPYNEQFF
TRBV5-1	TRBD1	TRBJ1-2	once	TGCGCCAGCAGCGTAGGACAGGGGAAAGGCGATGGCTACACCTTC	CASSVGQGKGDGYTF
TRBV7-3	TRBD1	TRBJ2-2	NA	TGTGCCAGCAGCTCCCAAGGGGGCTACACCGGGGAGCTGTTTTTT	CASSSQGGYTGELFF
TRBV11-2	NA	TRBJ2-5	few	TGTGCCAGCAGCGCCCGGACTATACAAGAGACCCAGTACTTC	CASSARTIQETQYF
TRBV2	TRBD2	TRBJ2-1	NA	TGTGCCAGCCAGTCGGGACTAGCGGTCAATGAGCAGTTCTTC	CASQSGLAVNEQFF
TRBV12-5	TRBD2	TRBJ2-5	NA	TGTGCTAGTGGTCCGGGGACTAGCGGGGAGGAGTACTTC	CASGPGTSGEEYF
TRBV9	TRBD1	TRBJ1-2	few	TGTGCCAGCAGCGCAGGGGGACGGAATAACTATGGCTACACCTTC	CASSAGGRNNYGYTF
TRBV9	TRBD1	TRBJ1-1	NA	TGTGCCAGCAGCGAGAGACAGGGGGCTGAAGCTTTCTTT	CASSERQGAEAFF
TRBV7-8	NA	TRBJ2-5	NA	TGTGCCAGCAGCTTATGGACGCGGGGAGGAGAGACCCAGTACTTC	CASSLWTRGGETQYF
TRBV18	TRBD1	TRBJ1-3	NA	TGTGCCAGCTCACGGGGGACAGGAACCTCTGGAAACACCATATATTTT	CASSRGTGTSGNTIYF
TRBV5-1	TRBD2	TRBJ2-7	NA	TGCGCCAGCAGCTTCGTTGGACTAGCCCACCTTATGGACGAGCAGTACTTC	CASSFVGLAHLMDEQYF
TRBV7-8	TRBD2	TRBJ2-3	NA	TGTGCCAGCAGTTATGCGATAGCGGGGACTATACGTACAGATACGCAGTATTTT	CASSYAIAGTIRTDTQYF
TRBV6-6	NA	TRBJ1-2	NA	TGTGCCAGCAGTTTGGGCCTCTATGGCTACACCTTC	CASSLGLYGYTF
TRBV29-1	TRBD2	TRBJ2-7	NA	TGCAGCGTTGGGGAGGGGTACGAGCAGTACTTC	CSVGEGYEQYF
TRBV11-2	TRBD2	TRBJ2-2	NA	TGTGCCAGCACCTTTCGCGGGGGGGCGGGCACCGGGGAGCTGTTTTTT	CASTFRGGAGTGELFF
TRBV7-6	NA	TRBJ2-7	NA	TGTGCCAGCAGCTTAGAACGGGACACTTACGAGCAGTACTTC	CASSLERDTYEQYF
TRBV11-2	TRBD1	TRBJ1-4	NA	TGTGCCAGCAGCTTAGAGGGACAGGGTAAACTGTTTTTT	CASSLEGQGKLFF
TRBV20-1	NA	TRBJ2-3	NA	TGCAGTGCTAGACTAACAGATACGCAGTATTTT	CSARLTDTQYF
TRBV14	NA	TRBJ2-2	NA	TGTGCCAGCAGCCAATTACAGATCACCGGGGAGCTGTTTTTT	CASSQLQITGELFF
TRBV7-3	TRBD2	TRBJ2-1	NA	TGTGCCAGCAGCTTAACCCCCCAACTAGCGGGCGGGGAGCAGTTCTTC	CASSLTPQLAGGEQFF